The following is a T cell receptor beta chain sequence with its context. This entry comes from a study of blood T cell repertoires in COVID-19. Study-wide context: Samples of COVID-19 (acute and convalescent) were obtained from the United States, Italy and Spain. T cells, B-cell-depleted T cells, or PBMCs supplied cDNA or gDNA.

Original processing notes: Reference gene primer amplification gave nucleated cell count estimates. Sequenced by immunoSEQ multiplex PCR; TCRdb stores in-frame clones only, minus some. D and trimming were read from the DNA, whereas the V and J calls and clone size are those reported in that table. The sample has 45,000 to 65,000 clones, 81% seen once. V was pared by 5 bases and J by 1 base, with 9 bases between. Germline assignment: CDR1 WNHNN and CDR2 SYGVQD (reference sequence). This CDR3 comprises 13 residues. This clonotype originated in a woman aged 55-69 years with acute or convalescent COVID-19. The J gene is TRBJ2-7, the V gene TRBV10-1; D may be TRBD1 (6 bases). The sequencing input was peripheral blood. In nucleotides, the CDR3 is TGCGCCAGCAGTCGGCAGGGGTCCTACGAGCAGTACTTC. Translation: CASSRQGSYEQYF.